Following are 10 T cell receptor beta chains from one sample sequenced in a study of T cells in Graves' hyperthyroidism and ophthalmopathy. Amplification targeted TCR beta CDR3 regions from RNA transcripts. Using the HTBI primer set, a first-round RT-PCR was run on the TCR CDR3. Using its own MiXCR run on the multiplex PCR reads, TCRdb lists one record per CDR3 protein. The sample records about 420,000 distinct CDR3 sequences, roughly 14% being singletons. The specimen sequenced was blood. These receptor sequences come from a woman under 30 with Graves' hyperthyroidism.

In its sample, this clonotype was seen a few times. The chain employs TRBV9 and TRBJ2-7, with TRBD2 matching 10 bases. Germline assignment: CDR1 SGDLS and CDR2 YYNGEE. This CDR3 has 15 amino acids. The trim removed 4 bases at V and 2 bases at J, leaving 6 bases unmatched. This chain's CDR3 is CASSPQRGGTYEQYF. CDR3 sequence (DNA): TGTGCCAGCAGCCCTCAGCGGGGGGGAACCTACGAGCAGTACTTC.

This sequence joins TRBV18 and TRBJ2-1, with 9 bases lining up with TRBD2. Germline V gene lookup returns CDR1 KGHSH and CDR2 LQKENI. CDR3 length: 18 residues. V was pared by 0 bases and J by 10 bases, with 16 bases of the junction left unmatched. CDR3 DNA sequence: TGTGCCAGCTCACCACCGGATCGGCTCTGGCTAGCGGGAAACGAGCAGTTCTTC. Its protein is CASSPPDRLWLAGNEQFF.

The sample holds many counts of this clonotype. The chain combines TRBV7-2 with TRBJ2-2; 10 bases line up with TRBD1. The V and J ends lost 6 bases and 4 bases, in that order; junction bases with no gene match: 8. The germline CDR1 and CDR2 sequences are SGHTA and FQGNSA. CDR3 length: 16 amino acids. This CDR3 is CASSPGGQGSTGELFF. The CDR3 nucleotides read TGTGCCAGCAGTCCTGGGGGACAGGGGTCCACCGGGGAGCTGTTTTTT.

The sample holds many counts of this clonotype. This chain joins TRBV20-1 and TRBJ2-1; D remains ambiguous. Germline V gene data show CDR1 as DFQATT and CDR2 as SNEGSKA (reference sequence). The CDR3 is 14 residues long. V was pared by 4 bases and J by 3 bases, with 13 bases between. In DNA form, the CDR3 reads TGCAGTGCTACAACTCCTCGATACTACAATGAGCAGTTCTTC. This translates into CSATTPRYYNEQFF.

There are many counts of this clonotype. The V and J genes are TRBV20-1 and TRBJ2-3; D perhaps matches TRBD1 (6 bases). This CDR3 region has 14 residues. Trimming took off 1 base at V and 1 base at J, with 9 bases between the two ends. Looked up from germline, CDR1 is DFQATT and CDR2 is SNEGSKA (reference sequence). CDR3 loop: CSARVGGGTDTQYF. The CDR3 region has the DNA TGCAGTGCTAGAGTTGGGGGCGGCACAGATACGCAGTATTTT.

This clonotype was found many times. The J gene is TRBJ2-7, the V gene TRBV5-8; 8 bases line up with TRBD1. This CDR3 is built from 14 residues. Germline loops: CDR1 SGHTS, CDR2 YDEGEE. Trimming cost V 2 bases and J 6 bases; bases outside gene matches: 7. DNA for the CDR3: TGTGCCAGCAGCTTATCGGACAGGGTCCGCGAGCAGTACTTC. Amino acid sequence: CASSLSDRVREQYF.

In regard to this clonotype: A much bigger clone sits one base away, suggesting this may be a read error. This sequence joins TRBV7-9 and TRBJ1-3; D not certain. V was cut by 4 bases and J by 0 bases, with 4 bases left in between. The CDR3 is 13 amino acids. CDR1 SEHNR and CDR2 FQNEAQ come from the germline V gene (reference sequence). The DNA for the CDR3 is TGTGCCAGCAGCTCAATCTCTGGAAACACCATATATTTT. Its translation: CASSSISGNTIYF.

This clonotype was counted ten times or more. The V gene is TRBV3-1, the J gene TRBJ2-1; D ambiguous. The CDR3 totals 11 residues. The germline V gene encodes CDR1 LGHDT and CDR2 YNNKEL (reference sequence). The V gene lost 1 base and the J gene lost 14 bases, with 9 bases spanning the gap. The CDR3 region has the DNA TGTGCCAGCAGCCAAGCCGAGGAAGAGTTCTTC. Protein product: CASSQAEEEFF.

The CDR3 protein is CASKTTSGSYNEQFF. The CDR3, as DNA: TGTGCCAGCAAAACGACTAGCGGGTCCTACAATGAGCAGTTCTTC. The chain is built from TRBV6-1 and TRBJ2-1; 10 bases agree with TRBD2. Trimming cost V 7 bases and J 1 base; bases outside gene matches: 4. Germline lookup yields CDR1 MNHNS and CDR2 SASEGT. The CDR3 is made up of 15 amino acids.

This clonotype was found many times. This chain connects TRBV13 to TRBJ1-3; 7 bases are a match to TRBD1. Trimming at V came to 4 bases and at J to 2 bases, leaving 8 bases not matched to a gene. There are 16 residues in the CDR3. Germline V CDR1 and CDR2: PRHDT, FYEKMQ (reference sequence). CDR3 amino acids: CASSSSGQVAGNTIYF. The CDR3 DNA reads TGTGCCAGCAGCTCCAGCGGACAGGTCGCTGGAAACACCATATATTTT. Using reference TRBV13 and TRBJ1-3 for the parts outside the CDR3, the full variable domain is AAGVIQSPRHLIKEKRETATLKCYPIPRHDTVYWYQQGPGQDPQFLISFYEKMQSDKGSIPDRFSAQQFSDYHSELNMSSLELGDSALYFCASSSSGQVAGNTIYFGEGSWLTVV.